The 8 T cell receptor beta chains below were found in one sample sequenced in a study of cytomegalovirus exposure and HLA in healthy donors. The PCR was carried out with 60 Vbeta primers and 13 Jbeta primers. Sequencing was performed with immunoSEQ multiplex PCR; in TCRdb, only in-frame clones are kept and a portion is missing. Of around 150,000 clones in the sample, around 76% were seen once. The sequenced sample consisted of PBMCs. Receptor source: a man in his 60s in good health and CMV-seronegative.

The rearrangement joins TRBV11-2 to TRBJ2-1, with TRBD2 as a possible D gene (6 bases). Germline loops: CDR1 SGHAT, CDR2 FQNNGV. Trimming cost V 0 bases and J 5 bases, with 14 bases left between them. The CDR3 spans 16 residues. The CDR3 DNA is TGTGCCAGCAGCTTAGATCTGCGGGGCCTTGACAATGAGCAGTTCTTC. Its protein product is CASSLDLRGLDNEQFF. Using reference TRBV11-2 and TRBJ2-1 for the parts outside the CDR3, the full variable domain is EAGVAQSPRYKIIEKRQSVAFWCNPISGHATLYWYQQILGQGPKLLIQFQNNGVVDDSQLPKDRFSAERLKGVDSTLKIQPAKLEDSAVYLCASSLDLRGLDNEQFFGPGTRLTVL.

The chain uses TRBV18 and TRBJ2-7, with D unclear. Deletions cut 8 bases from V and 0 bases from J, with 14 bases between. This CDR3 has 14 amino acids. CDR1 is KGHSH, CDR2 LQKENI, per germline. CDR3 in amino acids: CASHSLANSYEQYF. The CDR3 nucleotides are TGTGCCAGCCATAGTCTTGCTAACTCCTACGAGCAGTACTTC.

CDR3 protein: CASSYTGTASYEQYF. The CDR3 coding sequence is TGTGCCAGCAGTTACACCGGGACAGCCTCCTACGAGCAGTACTTC. The chain carries TRBV6-5 and TRBJ2-5; TRBD1 agrees at 7 bases. The better agreement between TRBJ2-7 and the DNA end casts doubt on the J call. The CDR3 length is 15 residues. The germline gives CDR1 MNHEY, CDR2 SVGAGI.

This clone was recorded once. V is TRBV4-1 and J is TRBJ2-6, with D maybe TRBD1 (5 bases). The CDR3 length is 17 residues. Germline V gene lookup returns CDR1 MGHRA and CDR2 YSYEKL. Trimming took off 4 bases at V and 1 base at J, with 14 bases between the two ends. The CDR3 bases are TGCGCCAGCAGCCTCGGATCATCAGGGTCTGGGGCCAACGTCCTGACTTTC. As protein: CASSLGSSGSGANVLTF.

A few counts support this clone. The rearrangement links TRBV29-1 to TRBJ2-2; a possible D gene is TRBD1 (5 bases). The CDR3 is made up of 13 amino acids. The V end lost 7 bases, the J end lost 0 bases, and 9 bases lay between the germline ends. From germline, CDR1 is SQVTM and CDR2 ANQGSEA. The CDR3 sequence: CSADNANTGELFF. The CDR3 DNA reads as TGCAGCGCGGACAACGCGAACACCGGGGAGCTGTTTTTT.

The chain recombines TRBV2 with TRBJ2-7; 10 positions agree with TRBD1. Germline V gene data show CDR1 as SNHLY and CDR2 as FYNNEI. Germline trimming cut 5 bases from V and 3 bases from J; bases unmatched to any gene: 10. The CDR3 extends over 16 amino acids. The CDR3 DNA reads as TGTGCCAGCAGTATAGGACCGGGACAGGGGAACTACGAGCAGTACTTC. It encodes CASSIGPGQGNYEQYF.

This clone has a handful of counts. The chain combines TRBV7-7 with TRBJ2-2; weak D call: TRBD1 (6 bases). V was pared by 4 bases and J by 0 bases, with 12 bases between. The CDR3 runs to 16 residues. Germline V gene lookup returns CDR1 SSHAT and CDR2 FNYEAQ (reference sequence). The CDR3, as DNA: TGTGCCAGCAGCTCAGGGACATCCGCGAACACCGGGGAGCTGTTTTTT. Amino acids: CASSSGTSANTGELFF.

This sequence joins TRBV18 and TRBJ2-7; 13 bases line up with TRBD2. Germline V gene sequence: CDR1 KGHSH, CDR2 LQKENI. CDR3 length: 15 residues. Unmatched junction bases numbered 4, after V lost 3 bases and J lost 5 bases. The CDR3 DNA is TGTGCCAGCTCACCCGGGACTAGCGGGAACCACGAGCAGTACTTC. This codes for CASSPGTSGNHEQYF.